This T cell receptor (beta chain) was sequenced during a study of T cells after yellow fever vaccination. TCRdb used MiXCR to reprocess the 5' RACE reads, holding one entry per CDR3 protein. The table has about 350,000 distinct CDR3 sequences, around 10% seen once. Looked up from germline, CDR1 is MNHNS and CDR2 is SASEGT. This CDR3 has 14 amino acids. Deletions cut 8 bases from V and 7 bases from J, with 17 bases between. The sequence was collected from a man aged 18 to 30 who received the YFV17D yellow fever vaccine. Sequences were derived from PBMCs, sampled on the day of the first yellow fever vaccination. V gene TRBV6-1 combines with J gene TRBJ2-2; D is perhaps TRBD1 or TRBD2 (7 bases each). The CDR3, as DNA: TGTGCCAGCCTCAGGGAGGGGGCAGGCGGGGAGCTGTTTTTT. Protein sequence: CASLREGAGGELFF.